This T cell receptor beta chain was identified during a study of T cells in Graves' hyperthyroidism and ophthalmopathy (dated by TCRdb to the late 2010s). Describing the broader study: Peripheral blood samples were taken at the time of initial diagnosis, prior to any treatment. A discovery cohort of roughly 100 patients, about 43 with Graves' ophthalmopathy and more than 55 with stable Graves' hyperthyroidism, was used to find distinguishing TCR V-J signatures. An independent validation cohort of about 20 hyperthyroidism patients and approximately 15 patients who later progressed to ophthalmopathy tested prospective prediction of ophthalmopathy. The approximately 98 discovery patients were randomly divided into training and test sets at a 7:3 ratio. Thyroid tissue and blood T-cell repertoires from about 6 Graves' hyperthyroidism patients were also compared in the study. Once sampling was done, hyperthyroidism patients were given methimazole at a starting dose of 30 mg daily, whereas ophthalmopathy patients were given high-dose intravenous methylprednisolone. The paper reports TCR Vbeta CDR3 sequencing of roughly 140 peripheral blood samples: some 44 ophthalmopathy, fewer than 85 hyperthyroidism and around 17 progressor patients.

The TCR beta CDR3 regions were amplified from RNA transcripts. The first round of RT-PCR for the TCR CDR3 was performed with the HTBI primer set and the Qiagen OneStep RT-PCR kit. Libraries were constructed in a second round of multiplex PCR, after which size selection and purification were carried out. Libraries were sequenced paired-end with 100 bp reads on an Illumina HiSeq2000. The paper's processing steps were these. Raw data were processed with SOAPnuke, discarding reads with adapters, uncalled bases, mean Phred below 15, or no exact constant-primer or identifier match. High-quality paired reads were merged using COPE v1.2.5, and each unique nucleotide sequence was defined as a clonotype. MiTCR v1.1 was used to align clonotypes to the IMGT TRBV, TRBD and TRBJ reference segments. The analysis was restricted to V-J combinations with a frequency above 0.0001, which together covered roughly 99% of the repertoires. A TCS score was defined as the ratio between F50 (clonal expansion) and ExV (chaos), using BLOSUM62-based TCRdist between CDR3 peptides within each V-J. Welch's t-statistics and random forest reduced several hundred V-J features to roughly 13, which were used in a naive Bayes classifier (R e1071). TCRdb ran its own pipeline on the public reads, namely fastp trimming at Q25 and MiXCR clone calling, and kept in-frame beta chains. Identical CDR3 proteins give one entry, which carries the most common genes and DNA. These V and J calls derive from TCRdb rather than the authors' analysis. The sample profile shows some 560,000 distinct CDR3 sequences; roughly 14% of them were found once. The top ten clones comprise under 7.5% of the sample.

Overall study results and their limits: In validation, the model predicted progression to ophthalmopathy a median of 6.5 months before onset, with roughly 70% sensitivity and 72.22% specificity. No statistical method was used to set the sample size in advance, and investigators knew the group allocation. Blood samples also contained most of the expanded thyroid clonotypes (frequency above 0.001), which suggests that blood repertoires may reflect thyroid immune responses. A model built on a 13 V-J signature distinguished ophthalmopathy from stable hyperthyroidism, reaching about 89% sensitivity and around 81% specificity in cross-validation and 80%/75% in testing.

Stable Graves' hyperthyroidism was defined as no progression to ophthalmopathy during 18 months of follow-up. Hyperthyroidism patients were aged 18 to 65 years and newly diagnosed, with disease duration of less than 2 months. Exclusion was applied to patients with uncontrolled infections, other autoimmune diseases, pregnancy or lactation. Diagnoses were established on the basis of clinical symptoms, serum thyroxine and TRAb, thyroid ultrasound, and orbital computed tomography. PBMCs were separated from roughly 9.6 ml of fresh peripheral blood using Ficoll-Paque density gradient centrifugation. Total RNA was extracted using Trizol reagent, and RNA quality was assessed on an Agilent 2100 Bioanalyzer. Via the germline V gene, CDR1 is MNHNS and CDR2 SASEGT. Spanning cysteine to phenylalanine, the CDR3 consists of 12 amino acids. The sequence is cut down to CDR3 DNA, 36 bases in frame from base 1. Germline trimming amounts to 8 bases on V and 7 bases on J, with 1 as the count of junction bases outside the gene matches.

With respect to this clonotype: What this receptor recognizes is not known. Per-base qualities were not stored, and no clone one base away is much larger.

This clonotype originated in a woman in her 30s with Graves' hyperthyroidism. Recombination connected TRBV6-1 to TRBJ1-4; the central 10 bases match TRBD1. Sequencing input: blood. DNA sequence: TGTGCCAGCGGACAGGGGGTTGAAAAACTGTTTTTT. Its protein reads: CASGQGVEKLFF.